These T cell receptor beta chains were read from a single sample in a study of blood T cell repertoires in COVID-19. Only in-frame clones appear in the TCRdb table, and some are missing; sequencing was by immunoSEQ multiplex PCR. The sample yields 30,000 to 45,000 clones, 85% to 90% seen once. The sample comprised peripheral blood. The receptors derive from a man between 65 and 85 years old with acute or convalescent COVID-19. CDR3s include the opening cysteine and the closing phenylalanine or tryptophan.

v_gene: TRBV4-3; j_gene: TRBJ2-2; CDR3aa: CASSQVGREDTGELFF
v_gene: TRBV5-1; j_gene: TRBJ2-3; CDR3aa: CASSLALAGVISTDTQYF
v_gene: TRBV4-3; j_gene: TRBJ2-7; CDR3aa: CASSLWDSSYEQYF
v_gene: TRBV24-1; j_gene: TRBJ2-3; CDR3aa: CATSDLQFGGTDTQYF
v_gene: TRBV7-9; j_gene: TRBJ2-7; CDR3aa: CASSLQGTTSYEQYF
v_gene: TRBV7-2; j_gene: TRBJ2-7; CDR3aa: CASSFRSSGYEQYF
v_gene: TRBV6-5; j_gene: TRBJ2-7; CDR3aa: CASSPTGGTSNEQYF
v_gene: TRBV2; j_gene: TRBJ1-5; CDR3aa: CASMDRQYSNQPQHF
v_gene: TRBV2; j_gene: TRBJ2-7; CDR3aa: CASVLRDIAYEQYF
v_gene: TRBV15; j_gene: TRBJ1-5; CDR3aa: CATSSYTGGFNQPQHF
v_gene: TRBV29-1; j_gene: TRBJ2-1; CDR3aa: CSVDGTSGYNEQFF
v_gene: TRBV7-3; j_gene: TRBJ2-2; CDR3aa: CASSRDRDTGELFF
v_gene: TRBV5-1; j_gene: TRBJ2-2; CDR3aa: CASSLAGANTGELFF
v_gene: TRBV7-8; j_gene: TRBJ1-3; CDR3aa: CASSLTIGVGNTIYF
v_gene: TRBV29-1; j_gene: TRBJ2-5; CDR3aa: CSVRTSGGRTQYF